This paragraph reports one TCR beta chain. The record originates from a study of cytomegalovirus exposure and HLA in healthy donors. The PCR employed 60 Vbeta primers together with 13 Jbeta primers. Clones were read by immunoSEQ multiplex PCR, and TCRdb kept only the in-frame ones, dropping some. The sample lists around 99,000 clones; about 76% were seen once. The clonotype was recovered from a woman aged 25 to 39 in good health and CMV-seronegative. The sample was PBMCs.

The CDR3 DNA sequence: TGCGCCAGCAGCTTGGTTGGCGGAGATACGCAGTATTTT. Translated, it gives CASSLVGGDTQYF. The rearrangement uses TRBV5-1 and TRBJ2-3, with no clear D. The CDR3 loop spans 13 amino acids. The germline gives CDR1 SGHRS, CDR2 YFSETQ. The germline V and J ends were trimmed by 0 bases and 5 bases, with 7 bases remaining between them. The entire variable domain, with the rest obtained from reference TRBV5-1 and TRBJ2-3, is as follows: KAGVTQTPRYLIKTRGQQVTLSCSPISGHRSVSWYQQTPGQGLQFLFEYFSETQRNKGNFPGRFSGRQFSNSRSEMNVSTLELGDSALYLCASSLVGGDTQYFGPGTRLTVL.